This entry features one TCR beta chain sequence. Its antigen is unidentified. Method: immunoSEQ multiplex PCR; TCRdb's copy keeps in-frame clones and lacks some. In the table there are around 130,000 clones, more than 80% of which are singletons. The CDR3 has 15 amino acids. These data belong to a study of graft-versus-host responses after intestinal transplantation. Across the whole study: Grafts that recipients had were multivisceral, liver-intestinal, or isolated intestinal transplants. Every recipient had anti-thymocyte globulin induction and around 3 years of tacrolimus plus steroids.

Findings and limits, study-wide: Researchers found GvH clones in recipient marrow, and some showed up first in ileum or blood. Early post-transplant HvG declines were associated with peak circulating GvH clone levels.

The TCR sequence derives from a human donor who received an intestinal transplant. The sequenced sample was unstimulated CD4+ T cells sorted from spleen or lymph node cells, obtained before intestinal transplant. The V and J genes are TRBV21-1 and TRBJ2-1; TRBD2 is the table's D call, not checked against the DNA. TRBV21-1 counts as a pseudogene. The chain's CDR3 is CASSKTGGGLREQFF. The CDR3, as DNA: TGTGCCAGCAGCAAAACGGGGGGTGGACTGAGGGAGCAGTTCTTC.